This T cell receptor beta chain was profiled in a study of shared clonotypes between healthy human individuals (dated by TCRdb to the early 2020s). For context, the study as a whole: The cohort included three men and a couple of women between 18 and 49 years of age. To estimate repertoire size and how much clonotypes are shared between individuals, the study performed deep sequencing of blood TCR repertoires from roughly five healthy adults. Libraries were prepared and TCR repertoires were sequenced by different laboratories using diverse techniques, in order to increase sequencing depth and limit assay-specific biases. Leukapheresis yielded between about 0.8 and 9.5 billion PBMCs per donor. On the study overall, not on this receptor specifically: Based on pairwise subsampling, the degree of clonotype sharing among donors was expected to be affected by sequencing depth. Because the study included only a small number of donors, the genetic and exposure-history diversity represented was limited. Sampling was restricted to blood, and TCR repertoires in tissues likely differ from the TCR repertoires found in blood.

Details on this clone: Its antigen target is currently unknown. A far bigger clonotype differs at one base, so this is likely a read error.

The donors were healthy, HIV-negative adults with no recently reported acute infections or vaccinations. All donors were Caucasian adults living in Nashville, Tennessee, USA. In the unsorted samples, 90 million or so PBMCs were counted, and genomic DNA was extracted using the QIAamp DNA Blood Mini kit. Blood was collected by leukapheresis, and PBMCs were isolated by Ficoll-Histopaque density gradient centrifugation and then cryopreserved in liquid nitrogen vapor phase. Using the deep immunoSEQ assay, multiplex PCR amplified TCR CDR3 regions from genomic DNA. Extracted genomic DNA from each cell subset was distributed evenly across all wells of several immunoSEQ 96-well plates, and each plate was treated as a replicate. Each replicate PCR for unsorted PBMC received roughly 0.3 ug genomic DNA, equal to tens of thousands of T cell genomes. Genomic DNA from unsorted PBMC was sequenced over ten immunoSEQ deep assay plates. Purified libraries were measured with a Qubit 3.0 fluorometer, size-checked on a Bioanalyzer 2100, and measured again with the KAPA Library Quantification kit. A separate single-read 150-cycle Illumina NextSeq 550 flow cell was used to sequence each immunoSEQ 96-well plate. The study's own analysis went as follows. The immunoSEQ output contained only junctional sequences without quality scores, so filtering could not match that applied to full-length reads. To assign V/J genes and CDR3, sequences were annotated using PyIR, a Python wrapper for IgBLAST v1.9, with IMGT germline references. Reads were removed for weak V/J assignments (E-value above 1e-6), missing CDR3, stop codons, out-of-frame junctions, or ambiguous translated residues. A V3J clonotype was defined by an identical inferred V gene, J gene, and CDR3 amino acid sequence. Percentage overlap between repertoires was computed as shared unique clonotypes divided by the size of the smaller repertoire. Three approaches were used to assess repertoire richness: RTK rarefaction, the Chao1 estimator, and Recon v2.1 estimates of unobserved clonotypes. The clones in this table, taken by TCRdb from immuneACCESS, are in-frame only. Not every clone is retained; where verified, under half of the shortfall comes from an unresolved V gene, and the cause of the rest is unknown. The V and J calls and clone size come from that table; D and trimming were worked out from the DNA. The sample table records 450,000 to 500,000 clones; 81% of these occur just once. Of the sample, 12% falls within the top ten clones.

This TCR derives from a woman aged 40 to 50 in good health. Some clones in this sample may be carry-over from other donors' samples. Sequences were obtained from PBMCs.

CDR3 loop: CASSHRYSRNQPQHF. The bases are TGTGCCAGCAGCCACCGGTACAGTCGCAATCAGCCCCAGCATTTT. The V and J genes are TRBV4-2 and TRBJ1-5, with the identity of the D gene unclear. V and J lose 3 bases and 2 bases, and a span of 11 bases separates them. Reading the germline V gene gives CDR1 LGHNA and CDR2 YNFKEQ. The CDR3 runs 15 amino acids, cysteine and phenylalanine included. The sequence is cut down to CDR3 DNA, 45 bases in frame from base 1.